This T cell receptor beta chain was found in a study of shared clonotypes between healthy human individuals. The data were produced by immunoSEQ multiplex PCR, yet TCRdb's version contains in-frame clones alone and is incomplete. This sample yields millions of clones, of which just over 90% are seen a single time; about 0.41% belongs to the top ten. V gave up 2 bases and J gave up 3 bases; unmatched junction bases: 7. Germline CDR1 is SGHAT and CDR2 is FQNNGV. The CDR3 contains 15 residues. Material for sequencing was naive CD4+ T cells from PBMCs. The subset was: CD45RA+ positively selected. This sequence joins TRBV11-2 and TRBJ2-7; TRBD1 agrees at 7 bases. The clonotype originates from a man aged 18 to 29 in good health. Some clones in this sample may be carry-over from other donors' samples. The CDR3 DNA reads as TGTGCCAGCAGCTTACAGAGACAGGGTTTCTACGAGCAGTACTTC. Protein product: CASSLQRQGFYEQYF.